This TCR beta chain was profiled in a study of cytomegalovirus exposure and HLA in healthy donors. About the research overall: The 130 or so validation repertoires, a later analysis reported, used the same platform as the 600 to 700 first-cohort repertoires.

Measured with immunoSEQ multiplex PCR; TCRdb has only the in-frame clones, and not every one. The table shows 160,000 or so clones, with around nine tenths occurring only once. Whole-study findings and limits: It was confirmed in vitro that a few of the CMV-associated chains were specific for CMV antigens.

This CDR3 contains 13 residues. The V and J ends lost 6 bases and 2 bases respectively, with 10 bases between them. The germline gives CDR1 MNHEY, CDR2 SVGAGI. Details on this clone: Its antigen is as yet unknown.

Sequencing used PBMCs. The chain carries TRBV6-5 and TRBJ1-2; tentatively, D is TRBD1 (6 bases). This receptor was obtained from a woman aged 25-40 years in good health and CMV-seronegative. For the CDR3, the DNA is TGTGCCAGCAGATTGACAGGCAACTATGGCTACACCTTC. It yields the protein CASRLTGNYGYTF.